Here is one T cell receptor (beta chain) with its context. V was cut by 10 bases and J by 0 bases, with 15 bases left in between. From germline, CDR1 is SNHLY and CDR2 FYNNEI. CDR3 length: 14 amino acids. Clones were read by immunoSEQ multiplex PCR, and TCRdb kept only the in-frame ones, dropping some. The table shows fewer than 90,000 clones, with roughly 93% occurring only once. The sample comes from a study of technical replicates of blood from a handful of donors. The sample was T cells isolated from PBMCs. The gene calls are TRBV2 and TRBJ1-1; maybe TRBD1 (6 bases). The receptor comes from a human donor in good health. CDR3 amino acids: CAIYPRDMNTEAFF. The CDR3, as DNA: TGTGCCATATACCCTCGGGACATGAACACTGAAGCTTTCTTT. Drawing the rest from reference TRBV2 and TRBJ1-1, the complete variable domain is EPEVTQTPSHQVTQMGQEVILRCVPISNHLYFYWYRQILGQKVEFLVSFYNNEISEKSEIFDDQFSVERPDGSNFTLKIRSTKLEDSAMYFCAIYPRDMNTEAFFGQGTRLTVV.